One sample yielded the 4 T cell receptor beta chains listed below, sequenced in a study of blood T cell repertoires in COVID-19. The protocol was immunoSEQ multiplex PCR, while the TCRdb copy is restricted to in-frame clones and leaves out a portion. The sample holds about 80,000 clones, about 79% seen once. The sample was peripheral blood. These receptors were taken from a human donor in a cohort sampled during active COVID-19.

This clone was seen more than once but under ten times. The chain couples TRBV4-1 to TRBJ2-4, with D possibly TRBD2 on 6 matching bases. This CDR3 contains 19 residues. V was shortened by 0 bases and J by 0 bases, with 18 bases between the two germline ends. Germline lookup yields CDR1 MGHRA and CDR2 YSYEKL. In DNA form, the CDR3 reads TGCGCCAGCAGCCAAGACCCAGCGGGTCCCTCTCTAGCCAAAAACATTCAGTACTTC. This gives the protein CASSQDPAGPSLAKNIQYF.

V and J are TRBV5-1 and TRBJ1-5; maybe TRBD1 (5 bases). CDR3 length: 15 amino acids. From germline, CDR1 is SGHRS and CDR2 YFSETQ. Trimming cost V 2 bases and J 4 bases, with 13 bases left between them. The CDR3, as DNA: TGCGCCAGCAGCTTCACAGGATCCCTGAATCAGCCCCAGCATTTT. Protein sequence: CASSFTGSLNQPQHF.

V is TRBV6-4 and J is TRBJ1-2; TRBD1 agrees at 7 bases. This CDR3 region has 13 residues. Germline assignment: CDR1 MRHNA and CDR2 SNTAGT. V lost 2 bases and J lost 8; bases outside the gene matches: 5. CDR3 in DNA: TGTGCCAGCAGTGACAGTACAGGGGACGGCTACACCTTC. Its translation is CASSDSTGDGYTF.

The rearrangement links TRBV7-3 to TRBJ2-1, with 9 bases fitting TRBD2. J lost 7 bases, V lost 3 bases, and 4 bases had no gene match. The CDR3 spans 14 residues. CDR1 is SGHTA, CDR2 FQGTGA, per germline. The CDR3 nucleotides read TGTGCCAGCAGCTTTGGCGGGGGGGCGAATGAGCAGTTCTTC. Its translation is CASSFGGGANEQFF.